The rows below give T cell receptor beta chains drawn from one sample of a study of T cells in localized non-small cell lung cancer. The protocol was immunoSEQ multiplex PCR, while the TCRdb copy is restricted to in-frame clones and leaves out a portion. Among about 72,000 clones listed, approximately 84% were seen once. Specimen: peripheral blood, collected before any cancer treatment. The receptors stem from a female donor at least 60 years old with stage I lung adenocarcinoma. The CDR3 runs from the conserved cysteine through the conserved F or W. D genes are given only for firm matches. Clone size is shown for a subset of rows, as once, few, many or a class of expanded clone.

v_call	clone_size	j_call	d_call	cdr3_aa	cdr3_nt
TRBV19	-	TRBJ1-1	-	CASSIERNTEAFF	TGTGCCAGTAGTATCGAACGGAACACTGAAGCTTTCTTT
TRBV5-1	-	TRBJ2-5	TRBD1	CASSLGGGWGETQYF	TGCGCCAGCAGCTTGGGAGGGGGCTGGGGAGAGACCCAGTACTTC
TRBV2	-	TRBJ1-1	-	CASRRAPPDTEAFF	TGTGCCAGCCGTAGAGCCCCACCCGACACTGAAGCTTTCTTT
TRBV28	few	TRBJ1-3	TRBD1	CASSSSPGTGSGNTIYF	TGTGCCAGCAGTTCAAGTCCCGGGACAGGGTCTGGAAACACCATATATTTT
TRBV6-5	-	TRBJ1-1	-	CASSYTTLNTEAFF	TGTGCCAGCAGTTACACCACGTTGAACACTGAAGCTTTCTTT
TRBV6-5	-	TRBJ2-1	TRBD2	CASRSTSGGLNEQFF	TGTGCCAGCAGATCGACTAGCGGGGGGTTGAATGAGCAGTTCTTC
TRBV10-1	-	TRBJ2-3	-	CASSEDGRGRDTQYF	TGCGCCAGCAGTGAGGACGGACGTGGGAGGGATACGCAGTATTTT
TRBV6-1	few	TRBJ1-1	-	CASSELHGNTEAFF	TGTGCCAGCAGCGAGCTCCACGGGAACACTGAAGCTTTCTTT
TRBV4-2	-	TRBJ2-2	TRBD1	CASSRTGQGNTGELFF	TGTGCCAGCAGCCGGACGGGACAGGGGAACACCGGGGAGCTGTTTTTT
TRBV5-6	-	TRBJ2-7	TRBD1	CASSRDRGNEQYF	TGTGCCAGCAGCCGGGACAGGGGGAACGAGCAGTACTTC
TRBV7-9	-	TRBJ1-2	-	CASSLEQMIYGYTF	TGTGCCAGCAGCTTAGAACAGATGATCTATGGCTACACCTTC
TRBV7-6	-	TRBJ2-1	-	CASSILSVYNEQFF	TGTGCCAGCAGCATCCTTTCCGTCTACAATGAGCAGTTCTTC
TRBV11-1	-	TRBJ1-1	-	CASSFTDSEAFF	TGTGCCAGCAGCTTCACCGACAGTGAAGCTTTCTTT
TRBV5-6	-	TRBJ1-3	-	CASSLGGGYTIYF	TGTGCCAGCAGCTTAGGTGGAGGATACACCATATATTTT
TRBV5-8	-	TRBJ2-3	TRBD2	CASSGGLGGTDTQYF	TGTGCCAGCAGCGGGGGACTAGGAGGCACAGATACGCAGTATTTT
TRBV21-1	-	TRBJ2-7	-	CASSIRGLWEQYF	TGTGCCAGCAGCATAAGAGGGCTTTGGGAGCAGTACTTC
TRBV10-3	-	TRBJ1-1	TRBD1	CAIRGQGGTEAFF	TGTGCCATCAGGGGACAGGGTGGCACTGAAGCTTTCTTT
TRBV11-3	-	TRBJ1-4	TRBD1	CASSHRDSRGEKLFF	TGTGCCAGCAGCCACCGGGACAGTAGGGGGGAAAAACTGTTTTTT
TRBV4-1	-	TRBJ1-1	-	CASSQGSHTEAFF	TGCGCCAGCAGCCAAGGGTCCCACACTGAAGCTTTCTTT
TRBV6-1	-	TRBJ1-4	-	CASSATGLGANEKLFF	TGTGCCAGCAGTGCTACAGGGTTAGGGGCCAATGAAAAACTGTTTTTT
TRBV5-1	-	TRBJ1-1	-	CASSLGGGNTEAFF	TGCGCCAGCAGCTTGGGTGGGGGGAACACTGAAGCTTTCTTT
TRBV11-2	-	TRBJ2-7	TRBD1	CASSLGQGDSYEQYF	TGTGCCAGCAGCTTGGGGCAGGGGGATTCCTACGAGCAGTACTTC
TRBV5-5	-	TRBJ2-6	-	CASSYGTANSGANVLTF	TGTGCCAGCAGCTACGGGACCGCCAACTCTGGGGCCAACGTCCTGACTTTC